This T cell receptor beta chain originates from a study of T cell responses to AZD1222 COVID-19 vaccine. In the case of this clone: The antigen remains undetermined.

Overall study findings and caveats: Along spike, vaccine-associated CD4 TCRs were found throughout, with dominance at 160-218 and 743-854. Samples come after the peak T cell response, not at day 14.

V was shortened by 5 bases and J by 1 base, with 15 bases between the two germline ends. CDR1 is SGHVS, CDR2 FNYEAQ, per germline. This CDR3 comprises 16 residues. Sequenced by immunoSEQ multiplex PCR; TCRdb stores in-frame clones only, minus some. The table lists fewer than 110,000 clones, around 92% of them singletons. Pooled samples include second doses given at about 4 or 12 weeks. This sequence joins TRBV7-6 and TRBJ2-1, with D tentatively TRBD1 (6 bases). The sample consisted of peripheral blood, taken 28 days after the second AZD1222 dose. The origin of this receptor is an adult who received the AZD1222 COVID-19 vaccine. The CDR3 here is CASSLPRGSSYNEQFF. CDR3 sequence (DNA): TGTGCCAGCAGCCTACCCAGGGGTAGTTCCTACAATGAGCAGTTCTTC.